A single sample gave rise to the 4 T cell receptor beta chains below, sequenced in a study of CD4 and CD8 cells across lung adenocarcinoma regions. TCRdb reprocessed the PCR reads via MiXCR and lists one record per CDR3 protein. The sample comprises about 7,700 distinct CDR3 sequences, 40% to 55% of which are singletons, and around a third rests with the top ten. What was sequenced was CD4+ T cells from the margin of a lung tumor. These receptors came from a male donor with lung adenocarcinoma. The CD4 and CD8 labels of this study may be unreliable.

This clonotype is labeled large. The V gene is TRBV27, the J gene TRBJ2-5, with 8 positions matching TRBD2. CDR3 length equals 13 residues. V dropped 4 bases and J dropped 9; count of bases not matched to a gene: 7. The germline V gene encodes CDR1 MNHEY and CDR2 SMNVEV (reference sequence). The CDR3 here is CASSSRGGTAQYF. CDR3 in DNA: TGTGCCAGCAGTTCCCGGGGGGGCACGGCCCAGTACTTC.

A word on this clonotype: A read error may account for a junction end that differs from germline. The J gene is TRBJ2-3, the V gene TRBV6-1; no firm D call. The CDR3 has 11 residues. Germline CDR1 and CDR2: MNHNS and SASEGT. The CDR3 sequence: CASTLTDTQYF. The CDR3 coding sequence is TGTGCCAGCACATTAACAGACACGCAGTATTTC.

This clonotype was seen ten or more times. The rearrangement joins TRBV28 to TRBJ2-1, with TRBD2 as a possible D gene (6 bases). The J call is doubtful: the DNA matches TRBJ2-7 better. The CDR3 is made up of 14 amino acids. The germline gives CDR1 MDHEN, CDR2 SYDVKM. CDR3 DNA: TGTGCCACCGGGACCACCTCGCGCGGGGACGAGCAGTACTTC. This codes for CATGTTSRGDEQYF.

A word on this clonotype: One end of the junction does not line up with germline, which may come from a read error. CDR3 DNA sequence: TGTGCCAGCAGTTACGGGGTGGGGAACAAAAACATGCAGTACTTC. Translated: CASSYGVGNKNMQYF. This sequence joins TRBV6-5 and TRBJ2-4; no definite D call. This CDR3 comprises 15 residues. Germline CDR1 reads MNHEY; CDR2 reads SVGAGI.